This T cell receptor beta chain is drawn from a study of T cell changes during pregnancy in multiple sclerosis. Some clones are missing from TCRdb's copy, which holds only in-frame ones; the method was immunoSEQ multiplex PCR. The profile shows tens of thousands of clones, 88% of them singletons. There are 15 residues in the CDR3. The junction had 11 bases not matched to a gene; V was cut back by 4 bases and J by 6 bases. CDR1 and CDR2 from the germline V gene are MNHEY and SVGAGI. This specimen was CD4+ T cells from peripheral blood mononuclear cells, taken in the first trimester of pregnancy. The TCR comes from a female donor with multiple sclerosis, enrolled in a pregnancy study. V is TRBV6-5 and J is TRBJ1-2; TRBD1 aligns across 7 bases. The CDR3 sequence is CASSSPPRGYDGYTF. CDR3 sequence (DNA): TGTGCCAGCAGTTCCCCGCCCAGGGGGTACGATGGCTACACCTTC.